This T cell receptor beta chain was sequenced in a study of T cell changes during pregnancy in multiple sclerosis. Libraries were prepared by immunoSEQ multiplex PCR; TCRdb keeps only in-frame clonotypes and omits some of them. The data show 30,000 to 40,000 clones, roughly 89% seen once. With 2 bases removed from V and 6 bases from J, the gap between germline ends came to 11 bases. The germline V gene encodes CDR1 SNHLY and CDR2 FYNNEI. The CDR3 covers 14 residues. The chain links TRBV2 to TRBJ1-5; a possible D gene is TRBD1 (6 bases). Sequencing used CD4+ T cells from peripheral blood mononuclear cells, obtained after pregnancy. The clonotype was recovered from a female donor in good health, enrolled as a control in a pregnancy study. This CDR3 is CASSERQGFQPQHF. In DNA, the CDR3 is TGTGCCAGCAGTGAAAGGCAGGGGTTTCAGCCCCAGCATTTT.